The 32 T cell receptor beta chains below come from one sample, sequenced in a study of cytomegalovirus exposure and HLA in healthy donors. Primers: 60 Vbeta forward and 13 Jbeta reverse. Profiling relied on immunoSEQ multiplex PCR, and the TCRdb table lists in-frame clones only, not all of them. Of about 160,000 clones listed, 70% are singletons. Sequencing used PBMCs. All receptors derive from a man aged 18 to 30 in good health and CMV-seropositive.

This clone came up once. The V call is TRBV7-9, the J call TRBJ1-2, with a possible D match to TRBD1 (5 bases). Trimming shortened V by 2 bases and J by 3 bases, and 10 bases separated the two germline ends. The CDR3 has 14 amino acids. Germline V gives CDR1 SEHNR, CDR2 FQNEAQ (reference sequence). This CDR3 reads CASSLIGADYGYTF. The DNA for the CDR3 is TGTGCCAGCAGCTTAATTGGGGCAGACTATGGCTACACCTTC.

The chain uses TRBV30 and TRBJ1-5; TRBD1 agrees at 9 bases. Germline V lookup: CDR1 GTSNPN, CDR2 SVGIG (reference sequence). The V and J ends lost 4 bases and 5 bases, in that order; junction bases with no gene match: 3. CDR3 length: 13 amino acids. This chain's CDR3 is CAWNRDRDQPQHF. CDR3 DNA sequence: TGTGCCTGGAATAGGGACAGGGATCAGCCCCAGCATTTT.

V usage is TRBV10-3 and J usage is TRBJ1-2, with 9 bases fitting TRBD1. Germline V gives CDR1 ENHRY, CDR2 SYGVKD. The CDR3 spans 15 residues. V was pared by 8 bases and J by 4 bases, with 11 bases of the junction left unmatched. The DNA of the CDR3 is TGTGCCATCGGGAAGACAGGGGGTACAGGCTATGGCTACACCTTC. This translates into CAIGKTGGTGYGYTF.

This chain links TRBV30 with TRBJ2-1, with 9 bases aligning to TRBD2. Germline loops: CDR1 GTSNPN, CDR2 SVGIG (reference sequence). The CDR3 length is 14 residues. The J segment lost 4 bases and the V segment lost 3 bases, leaving 4 bases of the junction unmatched. The CDR3 here is CAWRPSGVYNEQFF. The CDR3 region has the DNA TGTGCCTGGAGACCTAGCGGGGTGTACAATGAGCAGTTCTTC.

The chain couples TRBV7-9 to TRBJ1-1, with unresolved D. Trimming cost V 5 bases and J 0 bases, with 10 bases left between them. Germline CDR1 SEHNR, CDR2 FQNEAQ (reference sequence). The CDR3 loop spans 14 amino acids. CDR3 bases: TGTGCCAGCAGCCCGGGTATGTTGAACACTGAAGCTTTCTTT. Translated, it gives CASSPGMLNTEAFF.

This clone was recorded a few times. The rearrangement joins TRBV27 to TRBJ1-2, with D possibly being TRBD1 (6 bases). CDR3 size: 15 residues. The germline CDR1 and CDR2 sequences are MNHEY and SMNVEV (reference sequence). The V gene lost 2 bases and the J gene lost 5 bases, with 15 bases spanning the gap. The CDR3 loop reads CASSLGSGGWYGYTF. DNA of the CDR3: TGTGCCAGCAGTTTAGGGTCGGGGGGCTGGTATGGCTACACCTTC.

The rearrangement uses TRBV11-2 and TRBJ1-3; D is unclear. Germline CDR1 SGHAT, CDR2 FQNNGV. The CDR3 loop spans 16 amino acids. Between the trimmed V and J ends, which lost 5 bases and 0 bases, there was a span of 14 bases. The DNA for the CDR3 is TGTGCCAGCAGCAGAAACCCTATGGTCTCTGGAAACACCATATATTTT. Encoded protein: CASSRNPMVSGNTIYF.

This chain links TRBV4-1 with TRBJ1-2; D is uncertain. The V end was cut by 0 bases, the J end by 7 bases, with 15 bases between. CDR3 length equals 15 residues. Germline lookup yields CDR1 MGHRA and CDR2 YSYEKL. As DNA, the CDR3 is TGCGCCAGCAGCCAAGATGAGGTCAACCCGATTGGCTACACCTTC. Its translation is CASSQDEVNPIGYTF.

The chain recombines TRBV7-2 with TRBJ2-5, with 8 bases identical to TRBD1. The V gene end was trimmed by 2 bases and the J gene end by 2 bases; junction bases not matched to a gene: 1. The length of the CDR3 is 14 residues. The germline V gene encodes CDR1 SGHTA and CDR2 FQGNSA. The CDR3 here is CASSLRQGQETQYF. The CDR3, as DNA: TGTGCCAGCAGCTTAAGACAGGGGCAAGAGACCCAGTACTTC.

The chain uses TRBV6-1 and TRBJ2-5; TRBD2 matches 9 bases. CDR1 MNHNS and CDR2 SASEGT come from the germline V gene. This CDR3 is 17 amino acids long. J gave up 5 bases and V 2 bases, and 12 bases lay outside the gene matches. The CDR3 nucleotides are TGTGCCAGCAGTGAACGGGGGGCGGGGGGGCCGTCGGAGACCCAGTACTTC. Its translation is CASSERGAGGPSETQYF.

The J gene is TRBJ1-1, the V gene TRBV29-1, with D tentatively TRBD1 (5 bases). Germline CDR1 reads SQVTM; CDR2 reads ANQGSEA. V was trimmed by 7 bases and J by 2 bases, leaving 11 bases between them. There are 12 residues in the CDR3. The CDR3 bases are TGCAGCGCTGGCAGGGATAACACTGAAGCTTTCTTT. Its protein product is CSAGRDNTEAFF.

This clone has just a few counts. The chain combines TRBV19 with TRBJ2-7; D call uncertain. CDR3 length: 15 amino acids. The germline CDR1 and CDR2 sequences are LNHDA and SQIVND (reference sequence). V lost 3 bases to trimming and J lost 5 bases, with 17 bases between them. The CDR3 DNA reads as TGTGCCAGTAGTATGGGTTATACAGAATTCCACGAGCAGTACGTC. It codes for CASSMGYTEFHEQYV.

There are a few counts of this clone. V gene TRBV6-1 combines with J gene TRBJ1-2; 7 bases line up with TRBD1. The CDR3 consists of 20 residues. V lost 3 bases and J lost 9; bases outside the gene matches: 28. Per germline, CDR1 MNHNS and CDR2 SASEGT. CDR3 in DNA: TGTGCCAGCAGTGATATGGCGACAGGGAAACCCTGGGTCGCTACACGACGCTACACCTTC. Protein: CASSDMATGKPWVATRRYTF.

The rearrangement uses TRBV28 and TRBJ1-1, with D maybe TRBD1 (5 bases). The CDR3 loop spans 16 amino acids. Germline V CDR1 and CDR2: MDHEN, SYDVKM. Trimming took off 7 bases at V and 0 bases at J, with 18 bases between the two ends. CDR3: CASTGESGPMNTEAFF. The CDR3 nucleotides are TGTGCCAGCACCGGTGAGTCAGGGCCTATGAACACTGAAGCTTTCTTT.

The rearrangement links TRBV15 to TRBJ2-2; a weak D match, TRBD1 (5 bases). CDR1 LNHNV and CDR2 YYDKDF come from the germline V gene (reference sequence). Trimming left V 4 bases short and J 4 bases short, with 7 bases between. The CDR3 totals 13 residues. CDR3 DNA: TGTGCCACCAGCACAGGGCTCACCGGGGAGCTGTTTTTT. Residues: CATSTGLTGELFF. The variable domain in full, with the rest retrieved from reference TRBV15 and TRBJ2-2, is DAMVIQNPRYQVTQFGKPVTLSCSQTLNHNVMYWYQQKSSQAPKLLFHYYDKDFNNEADTPDNFQSRRPNTSFCFLDIRSPGLGDTAMYLCATSTGLTGELFFGEGSRLTVL.

This clone is a singleton in its sample. This sequence joins TRBV7-2 and TRBJ1-6, with TRBD1 identical over 8 bases. Germline V lookup: CDR1 SGHTA, CDR2 FQGNSA. CDR3 length equals 17 residues. The trim removed 2 bases at V and 4 bases at J, leaving 7 bases unmatched. This CDR3 reads CASSLMGQEGYNSPLHF. The CDR3, as DNA: TGTGCCAGCAGCTTAATGGGACAGGAGGGGTATAATTCACCCCTCCACTTT.

The chain uses TRBV10-3 and TRBJ2-3; 12 nucleotides agree with TRBD1. This CDR3 is 18 amino acids long. Germline V gene lookup returns CDR1 ENHRY and CDR2 SYGVKD. The J segment lost 1 base and the V segment lost 4 bases, leaving 9 bases of the junction unmatched. The CDR3 DNA follows: TGTGCCATCAGTGGAAAGGGACAGGGGGCGCGGGGCACAGATACGCAGTATTTT. Its translation: CAISGKGQGARGTDTQYF.

On this clone itself: The same CDR3 is also encoded by other DNA sequences in this sample. This sequence joins TRBV18 and TRBJ2-2; D remains ambiguous. Deletions cut 3 bases from V and 1 base from J, with 6 bases between. There are 14 residues in the CDR3. The germline V gene encodes CDR1 KGHSH and CDR2 LQKENI. CDR3 amino acids: CASSPGQNTGELFF. CDR3 nucleotide sequence: TGTGCCAGCTCACCGGGCCAGAACACCGGGGAGCTGTTTTTT.

The chain uses TRBV6-1 and TRBJ1-1; D is uncertain. Trimming took off 3 bases at V and 7 bases at J, with 12 bases between the two ends. The germline V gene has CDR1 MNHNS and CDR2 SASEGT. The CDR3 is made up of 13 amino acids. The CDR3, as DNA: TGTGCCAGCAGTGATCTGGCACCGCTTGAAGCTTTCTTT. The encoded protein is CASSDLAPLEAFF.

The chain employs TRBV5-6 and TRBJ2-7; 9 bases agree with TRBD2. This CDR3 spans 14 amino acids. Losses at the gene ends were 0 bases for V and 4 bases for J; bases not matched to a gene: 2. Germline CDR1 and CDR2: SGHDT and YYEEEE. CDR3 region: CASSLVTSGYEQYV. As DNA, the CDR3 is TGTGCCAGCAGCTTGGTGACTAGCGGTTACGAGCAGTACGTC.

V usage is TRBV4-1 and J usage is TRBJ2-3; the D gene is possibly TRBD2 (6 bases). The CDR3 has 14 residues. CDR1 and CDR2 from the germline V gene are MGHRA and YSYEKL. Trimming removed 6 bases at V and 2 bases at J, with 12 bases between. The DNA for the CDR3 is TGCGCCAGCAGACCGACTAGGGTCACAGATACGCAGTATTTT. Translation gives CASRPTRVTDTQYF.

This chain connects TRBV6-5 to TRBJ2-5; possible D gene TRBD1, 6 bases. Germline loops: CDR1 MNHEY, CDR2 SVGAGI. V gave up 6 bases and J gave up 5 bases, with 16 bases separating them. CDR3 size: 14 residues. CDR3 nucleotide sequence: TGTGCCAGCAGAGAAAACAGGGATGGGGAGACCCAGTACTTC. Amino acid sequence: CASRENRDGETQYF.

The chain recombines TRBV2 with TRBJ1-2; D ambiguous. Germline V gives CDR1 SNHLY, CDR2 FYNNEI. This CDR3 has 16 amino acids. The V and J ends lost 3 bases and 4 bases respectively, with 18 bases between them. Here the CDR3 reads CASSDTPLGNPYGYTF. The CDR3, as DNA: TGTGCCAGCAGTGACACCCCACTAGGGAACCCCTATGGCTACACCTTC.

This clone was counted once. A read error may be the cause here, since a much bigger clone is one base away. This chain joins TRBV11-2 and TRBJ1-1; the match to TRBD1 covers 8 bases. From germline, CDR1 is SGHAT and CDR2 FQNNGV. CDR3 size: 14 residues. V lost 5 bases, J lost 1 base, and 3 bases stayed unmatched. The CDR3 spells CASSTGTGNTEAFF. The DNA of the CDR3 is TGTGCCAGCAGCACCGGGACAGGGAACACTGAAGCTTTCTTT.

The genes are TRBV19 and TRBJ1-1, with D hard to call. V lost 4 bases to trimming and J lost 0 bases, with 6 bases between them. The CDR3 has 13 residues. CDR1 is LNHDA and CDR2 is SQIVND in the germline V gene (reference sequence). In nucleotides, the CDR3 is TGTGCCAGTAGTACTTTAATGAACACTGAAGCTTTCTTT. Protein: CASSTLMNTEAFF. The full variable domain, with the rest looked up from reference TRBV19 and TRBJ1-1, is DGGITQSPKYLFRKEGQNVTLSCEQNLNHDAMYWYRQDPGQGLRLIYYSQIVNDFQKGDIAEGYSVSREKKESFPLTVTSAQKNPTAFYLCASSTLMNTEAFFGQGTRLTVV.

In regard to this clone: One end of the junction does not line up with germline, which may come from a read error. Other DNA sequences in this sample translate to the same CDR3. The V and J genes are TRBV7-3 and TRBJ2-2, with D tentatively TRBD1 (7 bases). Germline V CDR1 and CDR2: SGHTA, FQGTGA. This CDR3 contains 13 residues. CDR3 DNA: TGTGCCAGCAGCCCACGAGGGGGCGGGGAGTTGTTTTTT. Protein product: CASSPRGGGELFF. The full variable domain, in which reference TRBV7-3 and TRBJ2-2 provide the parts outside the CDR3, is GAGVSQTPSNKVTEKGKYVELRCDPISGHTALYWYRQSLGQGPEFLIYFQGTGAADDSGLPNDRFFAVRPEGSVSTLKIQRTERGDSAVYLCASSPRGGGELFFGEGSRLTVL.

The gene calls are TRBV6-1 and TRBJ1-1; no reliable D call. CDR3 size: 12 residues. Germline V lookup: CDR1 MNHNS, CDR2 SASEGT. V lost 7 bases and J 6 bases, leaving 12 bases between the germline ends. This CDR3 is CASTPRGAEAFF. CDR3 in DNA: TGTGCCAGCACCCCACGGGGAGCTGAAGCTTTCTTT.

Only a few counts were recorded for this clone. The gene calls are TRBV15 and TRBJ1-1, with a tentative D call TRBD1 (5 bases). V gave up 0 bases and J gave up 2 bases, with 16 bases separating them. Germline V gene lookup returns CDR1 LNHNV and CDR2 YYDKDF (reference sequence). The CDR3 spans 17 residues. CDR3 in DNA: TGTGCCACCAGCAGAGAGGGGGGGAGGAATTTTAACACTGAAGCTTTCTTT. Amino acid sequence: CATSREGGRNFNTEAFF.

The V gene is TRBV9, the J gene TRBJ2-5; TRBD2 aligns across 8 bases. Trimming removed 4 bases from V and 4 bases from J; junction bases left unmatched: 6. The CDR3 is made up of 14 amino acids. CDR1 and CDR2 from the germline V gene are SGDLS and YYNGEE. CDR3 sequence: CASSPGLATETQYF. In DNA, the CDR3 is TGTGCCAGCAGCCCCGGACTAGCAACAGAGACCCAGTACTTC.

This clone showed up just once. The J gene is TRBJ1-2, the V gene TRBV5-4; 7 positions match TRBD1. The length of the CDR3 is 15 residues. The V gene's germline CDR1 is SGHNT and CDR2 YYREEE (reference sequence). V was clipped by 4 bases and J by 9 bases; unmatched bases: 15. CDR3 in amino acids: CASSPDRQGLYSYTF. The CDR3 DNA sequence: TGTGCCAGCAGCCCCGATAGACAGGGATTGTATAGCTACACCTTC.

This clone came up a few times. This sequence joins TRBV5-6 and TRBJ1-1; weak D call: TRBD1 (5 bases). The CDR3 sequence is 13 residues long. V gave up 4 bases and J gave up 6 bases, with 13 bases separating them. Germline CDR1 SGHDT, CDR2 YYEEEE. CDR3 loop: CASSAGLLPEAFF. In DNA form, the CDR3 reads TGTGCCAGCAGCGCGGGACTTCTCCCTGAAGCTTTCTTT.

This chain uses TRBV7-2 with TRBJ1-1; the match to TRBD1 covers 8 bases. With 4 bases clipped from V and 1 base from J, the junction kept 5 bases outside the gene matches. Germline CDR1 SGHTA, CDR2 FQGNSA. The CDR3 extends over 15 amino acids. The CDR3 coding sequence is TGTGCCAGCAGCTCCCGGACAGGGTCGAACACTGAAGCTTTCTTT. This sequence encodes CASSSRTGSNTEAFF.